These T cell receptor beta chains were read from a single sample in a study of T-cell reconstitution after alpha-beta-depleted transplantation in children. TCRdb reanalysed the PCR reads using MiXCR and keeps one entry per CDR3 protein. The sample records 600,000 or so distinct CDR3 sequences, more than 20% being singletons. Sequencing was performed on PBMCs, mostly from graft donor cells, taken 360 days after TCRalphabeta/CD19-depleted stem cell transplant. The origin of the receptors is a boy under two years old who had a stem cell transplant for acute myeloid leukemia, so the T cells may come from the graft donor. The CDR3 runs from the conserved cysteine through the conserved F or W. D genes are given only for firm matches. Only part of the rows carry a size: once, few, many, or a class if the clone is expanded.

TRBJ2-5,many,TRBV5-6,TRBD1,CASSLARTGVETQYF,TGTGCCAGCAGCTTGGCGCGGACAGGGGTAGAGACCCAGTACTTC
TRBJ2-5,.,TRBV11-2,TRBD2,CASSQLAGVETQYF,TGTGCCAGCAGCCAACTAGCGGGGGTAGAGACCCAGTACTTC
TRBJ2-7,few,TRBV4-3,TRBD2,CASSQERRGGTYEQYF,TGCGCCAGCAGCCAAGAGAGGCGGGGGGGAACCTACGAGCAGTACTTC
TRBJ2-1,many,TRBV18,TRBD2,CASSLGLAGGQWTYNEQFF,TGTGCCAGCTCACTCGGACTAGCGGGGGGGCAGTGGACCTACAATGAGCAGTTCTTC
TRBJ2-3,few,TRBV10-3,TRBD2,CAISEPYLAGGTDTQYF,TGTGCCATCAGTGAGCCCTACCTAGCGGGGGGGACAGATACGCAGTATTTT
TRBJ1-6,few,TRBV6-5,.,CASRQSYSPLHF,TGTGCCAGCAGACAAAGTTATTCACCCCTCCACTTT
TRBJ1-5,many,TRBV10-2,.,CASSTIDGQPQHF,TGCGCCAGCAGTACTATTGACGGGCAGCCCCAGCATTTT
TRBJ2-5,.,TRBV6-2/TRBV6-3,.,CASSLLGATQYF,TGTGCCAGCAGTTTACTAGGGGCGACCCAGTACTTC
TRBJ2-7,few,TRBV6-4,.,CASSGPMVGSFSGYEQYF,TGTGCCAGCAGTGGCCCCATGGTGGGAAGCTTCTCGGGCTACGAGCAGTACTTC
TRBJ2-2,.,TRBV28,TRBD1,CASRRQGLRTGELFF,TGTGCCAGCAGAAGACAGGGGCTGAGGACCGGGGAGCTGTTTTTT
TRBJ2-1,many,TRBV6-1,TRBD1,CASSRIPGQGHNEQFF,TGTGCCAGCAGTAGGATACCGGGACAGGGGCACAATGAGCAGTTCTTC
TRBJ1-1,few,TRBV29-1,TRBD1,CSVGGQLVTEAFF,TGCAGCGTGGGGGGACAGTTAGTCACTGAAGCTTTCTTT
TRBJ2-7,many,TRBV19,TRBD1,CASSATGGGYEQYF,TGTGCCAGTAGTGCCACAGGGGGCGGTTACGAGCAGTACTTC
TRBJ2-3,few,TRBV6-1,.,CATVDTTRGTDTQYF,TGTGCCACCGTCGACACCACAAGGGGTACAGATACGCAGTATTTT
TRBJ1-6,many,TRBV29-1,TRBD1,CSAATGDYSPLHF,TGCAGCGCCGCGACAGGGGACTATTCACCCCTCCACTTT
TRBJ2-5,.,TRBV5-1,.,CASSLWARSQETQYF,TGCGCCAGCAGCTTATGGGCCAGGTCGCAAGAGACCCAGTACTTC
TRBJ1-1,.,TRBV4-3,.,CASSLYGRLNTEAFF,TGCGCCAGCAGCCTGTATGGACGGTTGAACACTGAGGCTTTCTTT
TRBJ1-1,.,TRBV20-1,.,CSARDPGKRAFF,TGCAGTGCTAGGGACCCAGGGAAGAGGGCTTTCTTT
TRBJ1-2,many,TRBV20-1,.,CSARRRGDTF,TGCAGTGCCCGAAGGAGGGGCGACACCTTC
TRBJ2-3,many,TRBV20-1,.,CSAVIQSGTQYF,TGCAGTGCCGTAATACAGTCCGGTACGCAGTATTTT
TRBJ2-3,many,TRBV15,.,CATSRDPSDTDTQYF,TGTGCCACCAGCAGAGATCCCTCCGACACAGATACGCAGTATTTT
TRBJ2-1,many,TRBV20-1,.,CSARGDFSYNEQFF,TGCAGTGCTAGAGGGGATTTCTCCTACAATGAGCAGTTCTTC
TRBJ1-2,.,TRBV7-9,.,CASSGPEEENNYGYTF,TGTGCCAGCAGCGGACCTGAAGAGGAGAATAACTATGGCTACACCTTC
TRBJ2-3,many,TRBV6-2/TRBV6-3,TRBD1,CASSTRQGGDTQYF,TGTGCCAGCAGTACGAGACAGGGGGGAGATACGCAGTATTTT
TRBJ2-7,few,TRBV6-1,.,CASSSMGGVSYEQYF,TGTGCCAGCAGCTCGATGGGGGGCGTCTCTTACGAGCAGTACTTC
TRBJ2-3,many,TRBV7-2,.,CASSQSSGQSTDTQYF,TGTGCCAGCAGCCAATCGTCAGGGCAAAGCACAGATACGCAGTATTTT
TRBJ1-1,.,TRBV20-1,.,CSAGVHTEAFF,TGCAGTGCCGGCGTCCACACTGAAGCTTTCTTT
TRBJ2-6,many,TRBV12-3/TRBV12-4,TRBD1,CASSTAGQASF,TGTGCCAGCAGTACCGCGGGACAGGCCTCTTTC
TRBJ2-3,.,TRBV12-5,TRBD2,CASGLVLLNLAGVSTDTQYF,TGTGCTAGTGGTTTGGTTCTCCTCAACTTAGCGGGGGTTAGCACAGATACGCAGTATTTT
TRBJ1-5,.,TRBV7-9,.,CASSPLTVGPQHF,TGTGCCAGCAGCCCCCTGACAGTCGGACCCCAGCATTTT
TRBJ1-6,.,TRBV20-1,.,CSAGEVGRDHSPLHF,TGCAGTGCCGGTGAGGTGGGGAGGGACCATTCACCCCTCCACTTT
TRBJ1-5,few,TRBV12-3/TRBV12-4,.,CASSLSDYAGNQPQHF,TGTGCCAGCAGTTTATCGGACTACGCAGGCAATCAGCCCCAGCATTTT
TRBJ2-2,.,TRBV12-3/TRBV12-4,.,CASSRHHTRSGELFF,TGTGCCAGCAGTCGACACCACACGAGGTCCGGGGAGCTGTTTTTT
TRBJ2-3,.,TRBV12-3/TRBV12-4,TRBD1,CASRGQGPTDTQYF,TGTGCCAGCAGGGGACAGGGGCCAACAGATACGCAGTATTTT
TRBJ1-1,.,TRBV10-3,.,CAISERGDNTEAFF,TGTGCCATCAGTGAACGGGGAGACAACACTGAAGCTTTCTTT
TRBJ2-7,.,TRBV15,.,CATSKEAVNIPSYEQYF,TGTGCCACCAGCAAGGAGGCAGTTAACATCCCCTCCTACGAGCAGTACTTC
TRBJ1-5,many,TRBV20-1,.,CSARLRGRNQPQHF,TGCAGTGCTAGATTGAGGGGGAGGAATCAGCCCCAGCATTTT
TRBJ2-3,few,TRBV24-1,.,CATSGFSRTDDTDTQYF,TGTGCCACCAGTGGGTTTTCGCGAACAGACGACACAGATACGCAGTATTTT
TRBJ2-4,few,TRBV20-1,.,CSARGPGIQYF,TGCAGTGCTAGGGGCCCTGGCATTCAGTACTTC
TRBJ1-4,few,TRBV12-5,.,CASGLVTEKLFF,TGTGCTAGTGGTTTGGTAACTGAAAAACTGTTTTTT
TRBJ2-5,few,TRBV20-1,.,CSADTRRGYQETQYF,TGCAGTGCTGATACGAGGAGGGGGTACCAAGAGACCCAGTACTTC
TRBJ2-1,.,TRBV3-1,.,CASSQELGRNEQFF,TGTGCCAGCAGCCAAGAGTTAGGGCGTAATGAGCAGTTCTTC
TRBJ2-7,many,TRBV10-3,TRBD1,CAIRGQDHEQYF,TGTGCCATCAGGGGACAGGACCACGAGCAGTACTTC
TRBJ2-1,few,TRBV4-3,TRBD1,CASSQDRANNEQFF,TGCGCCAGCAGCCAGGACAGGGCGAACAATGAGCAGTTCTTC
TRBJ2-2,once,TRBV12-3/TRBV12-4,TRBD1,CAGSTTWTGRTGELFF,TGTGCCGGATCCACAACGTGGACAGGGCGGACCGGGGAGCTGTTTTTT
TRBJ2-3,few,TRBV4-1,.,CASSRGVTDTQYF,TGCGCCAGCAGCCGGGGGGTCACAGATACGCAGTATTTT